These 22 T cell receptor beta chains were sequenced from one sample in a study of human T cells and chemical hapten exposure. As to time point: patch test 2, 6 weeks after DPC sensitization. Stated treatment: therapeutic diphenylcyclopropenone sensitization with weekly scalp DPC. TCRdb redid the calling of the RACE reads with MiXCR, one entry per CDR3 protein. The data contain about 140,000 distinct CDR3 sequences, around 11% of them singletons. Sequences were derived from whole blood, sampled in connection with sensitization to the hapten diphenylcyclopropenone (DPC). These receptors were taken from a woman between 45 and 65 years old with alopecia areata. Some clones in this sample may be carry-over from other donors' samples.

This clonotype occurred a few times. The J gene is TRBJ2-3, the V gene TRBV9, with D maybe TRBD2 (5 bases). This CDR3 spans 15 amino acids. V gave up 4 bases and J gave up 3 bases, with 15 bases separating them. Germline V gene sequence: CDR1 SGDLS, CDR2 YYNGEE. The CDR3 DNA follows: TGTGCCAGCAGCCCCTCGGGGAGCAAAACAGATACGCAGTATTTT. Translation: CASSPSGSKTDTQYF. Full variable domain (remainder filled in from reference TRBV9 and TRBJ2-3): DSGVTQTPKHLITATGQRVTLRCSPRSGDLSVYWYQQSLDQGLQFLIQYYNGEERAKGNILERFSAQQFPDLHSELNLSSLELGDSALYFCASSPSGSKTDTQYFGPGTRLTVL.

V usage is TRBV6-6 and J usage is TRBJ2-3; D possibly corresponds to TRBD1 (6 bases). The CDR3 totals 15 residues. Trimming shortened V by 3 bases and J by 0 bases, and 10 bases separated the two germline ends. In germline, CDR1 is MNHNY, CDR2 SVGAGI (reference sequence). DNA for the CDR3: TGTGCCAGCAGTTATACAGGGTCTAGCACAGATACGCAGTATTTT. It codes for CASSYTGSSTDTQYF.

This clonotype was recorded at least ten times. This chain connects TRBV28 to TRBJ2-1; 9 bases match TRBD2. The CDR3 has 16 amino acids. Germline values: CDR1 MDHEN, CDR2 SYDVKM. V shed 1 base, J shed 2 bases, and the junction held 3 bases outside the gene matches. The CDR3 region has the DNA TGTGCCAGCAGTTTATTGGCGGGAGGGGCCTACAATGAGCAGTTCTTC. This codes for CASSLLAGGAYNEQFF. Looking up the rest from reference TRBV28 and TRBJ2-1 gives the full variable domain: DVKVTQSSRYLVKRTGEKVFLECVQDMDHENMFWYRQDPGLGLRLIYFSYDVKMKEKGDIPEGYSVSREKKERFSLILESASTNQTSMYLCASSLLAGGAYNEQFFGPGTRLTVL.

This clonotype was counted at least ten times. This rearrangement joins TRBV12-3 or TRBV12-4 to TRBJ2-2; maybe TRBD1 (6 bases). V dropped 3 bases and J dropped 7 bases, with 18 bases sitting between them. The CDR3 spans 16 residues. CDR3 sequence (DNA): TGTGCCAGCAGTTTGTGGGACCAGGGGTTCGGCGGGGAGCTGTTTTTT. It translates to CASSLWDQGFGGELFF.

This clonotype has only a few counts. CDR3 sequence reads: CASSLSGEPGELFF. The CDR3 DNA is TGTGCCAGCAGCTTATCGGGGGAACCCGGGGAGCTGTTTTTT. The chain joins TRBV7-9 to TRBJ2-2; perhaps TRBD2 as D (6 bases). Looked up from germline, CDR1 is SEHNR and CDR2 is FQNEAQ (reference sequence). This CDR3 is 14 amino acids long. V was pared by 2 bases and J by 6 bases, with 10 bases between. Complete variable domain (other parts from reference TRBV7-9 and TRBJ2-2): DTGVSQNPRHKITKRGQNVTFRCDPISEHNRLYWYRQTLGQGPEFLTYFQNEAQLEKSRLLSDRFSAERPKGSFSTLEIQRTEQGDSAMYLCASSLSGEPGELFFGEGSRLTVL.

This clonotype came up many times. The CDR3: CASSLGGHMNTEAFF. CDR3 sequence (DNA): TGTGCCAGCAGCTTAGGGGGCCACATGAACACTGAAGCTTTCTTT. The chain couples TRBV7-3 to TRBJ1-1; TRBD1 might be the D (6 bases). The CDR3 loop spans 15 amino acids. Germline CDR1 and CDR2: SGHTA and FQGTGA. V lost 2 bases, J lost 0 bases, and 10 bases lay in between.

The rearrangement links TRBV29-1 to TRBJ2-5, with 9 bases matching TRBD1. The germline CDR1 and CDR2 sequences are SQVTM and ANQGSEA. The length of the CDR3 is 13 residues. Losses at the gene ends were 6 bases for V and 4 bases for J; bases not matched to a gene: 6. For the CDR3, the DNA is TGCAGCGTAGTACCGGGACAGGGAGAGACCCAGTACTTC. Translated: CSVVPGQGETQYF.

In this sample, this clonotype turned up a few times. V gene TRBV18 combines with J gene TRBJ1-6; no reliable D call. The CDR3 has 14 amino acids. With 4 bases removed from V and 5 bases from J, the gap between germline ends came to 9 bases. Germline-derived CDR1 and CDR2 are KGHSH and LQKENI. CDR3 bases: TGTGCCAGCTCACGGTACGGGGATAATTCACCCCTCCACTTT. It translates to CASSRYGDNSPLHF. Using reference TRBV18 and TRBJ1-6 for the parts outside the CDR3, the full variable domain is NAGVMQNPRHLVRRRGQEARLRCSPMKGHSHVYWYRQLPEEGLKFMVYLQKENIIDESGMPKERFSAEFPKEGPSILRIQQVVRGDSAAYFCASSRYGDNSPLHFGNGTRLTVT.

The genes are TRBV6-5 and TRBJ2-7; D tentatively fits TRBD1 or TRBD2 (5 bases each). V was trimmed by 2 bases and J by 0 bases, leaving 11 bases between them. CDR1 and CDR2 from the germline V gene are MNHEY and SVGAGI. This CDR3 contains 15 residues. CDR3 coding DNA: TGTGCCAGCAGTTACAGCCGGGACCCCTCCTACGAGCAGTACTTC. Amino acid sequence: CASSYSRDPSYEQYF.

This clonotype has just a few counts. This chain joins TRBV11-2 and TRBJ2-5; D gene uncertain. Germline V lookup: CDR1 SGHAT, CDR2 FQNNGV. The CDR3 is 13 residues long. The V end was cut by 5 bases, the J end by 7 bases, with 14 bases between. CDR3 in amino acids: CASSQELVGTQYF. The CDR3 nucleotides read TGTGCCAGCAGCCAGGAGCTAGTTGGGACCCAGTACTTC.

The chain carries TRBV20-1 and TRBJ2-7, with D perhaps matching TRBD2 (5 bases). This CDR3 is built from 19 residues. The V end lost 5 bases, the J end lost 2 bases, and 31 bases lay between the germline ends. Germline V gives CDR1 DFQATT, CDR2 SNEGSKA (reference sequence). CDR3 amino acids: CSALPHARRVVGATYEQYF. DNA of the CDR3: TGCAGTGCTCTCCCCCATGCTAGAAGGGTTGTGGGAGCGACCTACGAGCAGTACTTC.

In its sample, this clonotype was seen a few times. This rearrangement joins TRBV15 to TRBJ1-5, with a tentative D call TRBD1 (6 bases). The V gene lost 7 bases and the J gene lost 2 bases, with 15 bases spanning the gap. This CDR3 is 15 amino acids long. Germline lookup yields CDR1 LNHNV and CDR2 YYDKDF (reference sequence). CDR3 in DNA: TGTGCCACCAATAGGGGGGGCGCGGGCAATCAGCCCCAGCATTTT. Translated, it gives CATNRGGAGNQPQHF.

The rearrangement links TRBV5-5 to TRBJ1-5; D uncertain. The CDR3 consists of 14 residues. V was clipped by 5 bases and J by 10 bases, with 19 bases between them. CDR1 and CDR2 from the germline V gene are SGHKS and YYEKEE (reference sequence). DNA for the CDR3: TGTGCCAGCAGTCCCCTAGGGTCCTCCGCCCCCCAGCATTTT. It specifies CASSPLGSSAPQHF.

V usage is TRBV6-5 and J usage is TRBJ2-5, with D unclear. Trimming left V 2 bases short and J 0 bases short, with 4 bases between. The CDR3 totals 13 residues. The germline V gene encodes CDR1 MNHEY and CDR2 SVGAGI. The CDR3 loop reads CASSYADQETQYF. As DNA, the CDR3 is TGTGCCAGCAGTTACGCCGACCAAGAGACCCAGTACTTC.

The table lists this clonotype with many counts. V and J are TRBV19 and TRBJ1-1, with D tentatively TRBD1 (5 bases). Germline CDR1 and CDR2: LNHDA and SQIVND (reference sequence). Trimming left V 5 bases short and J 5 bases short, with 18 bases between. The CDR3 covers 15 residues. The CDR3 DNA sequence: TGTGCCAGTAGTTCCCCAAAGGAGGGGAAAACTGAAGCTTTCTTT. Protein product: CASSSPKEGKTEAFF.

The V call is TRBV7-9, the J call TRBJ1-1; possibly TRBD1 for D (6 bases). V lost 1 base, J lost 4 bases, and 10 bases lay in between. CDR1 is SEHNR and CDR2 is FQNEAQ in the germline V gene (reference sequence). The CDR3 runs 14 residues. The chain's CDR3 is CASSLEGGSTEAFF. CDR3 coding DNA: TGTGCCAGCAGCTTAGAGGGGGGTAGCACTGAAGCTTTCTTT.

The chain combines TRBV5-5 with TRBJ2-7, with 9 bases matching TRBD1. The germline V gene has CDR1 SGHKS and CDR2 YYEKEE (reference sequence). Trimming at V came to 2 bases and at J to 6 bases, leaving 12 bases not matched to a gene. This CDR3 is 16 amino acids long. In DNA form, the CDR3 reads TGTGCCAGCAGCTTAGGGACAGGGTCATTATTGGTCGAGCAGTACTTC. This sequence encodes CASSLGTGSLLVEQYF.

This chain joins TRBV10-3 and TRBJ2-7, with 8 bases identical to TRBD1. CDR1 and CDR2 from the germline V gene are ENHRY and SYGVKD. The CDR3 length is 15 residues. With 0 bases clipped from V and 9 bases from J, the junction kept 10 bases outside the gene matches. The DNA for the CDR3 is TGTGCCATCAGTGAGTCTGGGACAGGAGGAATTCGGCAGTACTTC. Protein sequence: CAISESGTGGIRQYF.

This chain joins TRBV29-1 and TRBJ2-7; perhaps TRBD2 as D (6 bases). This CDR3 region has 12 residues. From germline, CDR1 is SQVTM and CDR2 ANQGSEA. The V gene lost 1 base and the J gene lost 7 bases, with 11 bases spanning the gap. The CDR3 loop reads CSVEVRREEQYF. The DNA of the CDR3 is TGCAGCGTTGAAGTTCGGAGGGAAGAGCAGTACTTC.

Ten or more counts support this clonotype. The chain combines TRBV5-6 with TRBJ1-5; D uncertain. The germline V and J ends were trimmed by 2 bases and 3 bases, with 9 bases remaining between them. Germline V gene sequence: CDR1 SGHDT, CDR2 YYEEEE. The length of the CDR3 is 14 residues. The CDR3, as DNA: TGTGCCAGCAGCTTAACCGCTCCCAATCAGCCCCAGCATTTT. Translation: CASSLTAPNQPQHF.

This clonotype showed up just a few times. The rearrangement joins TRBV10-3 to TRBJ2-7; possible D gene TRBD1, 6 bases. Germline loops: CDR1 ENHRY, CDR2 SYGVKD. The CDR3 consists of 13 residues. Deletions cut 5 bases from V and 4 bases from J, with 12 bases between. The CDR3 DNA reads as TGTGCCATCAGTCAGGGGAGTAGTTACGAGCAGTACTTC. Residues: CAISQGSSYEQYF.

The chain combines TRBV29-1 with TRBJ2-1; D possibly corresponds to TRBD2 (6 bases). The CDR3 covers 12 residues. CDR1 SQVTM and CDR2 ANQGSEA come from the germline V gene. The V end lost 8 bases, the J end lost 7 bases, and 15 bases lay between the germline ends. The CDR3 loop is CSLRTNSNEQFF. The CDR3 region has the DNA TGCAGCTTACGGACTAACTCGAATGAGCAGTTCTTC.